This T cell receptor (beta chain) comes out of a study of blood T cell repertoires in COVID-19. The V end lost 0 bases, the J end lost 9 bases, and 11 bases lay between the germline ends. The CDR3 is 13 residues long. CDR1 is LGHDT, CDR2 YNNKEL, per germline (reference sequence). TCRdb's table, derived via immunoSEQ multiplex PCR, lists solely in-frame clones and lacks some. Among 45,000 to 50,000 clones, approximately 90% were seen once, and the ten largest hold about 2.8%. Those enrolled in Seattle joined during active infection and were followed longitudinally afterward. The sequence came from a woman older than 75 with COVID-19, enrolled during active disease. The specimen sequenced was peripheral blood. V and J are TRBV3-1 (or the pseudogene TRBV3-2) and TRBJ2-5; TRBD1 is a possible D gene (6 bases). For the CDR3, the DNA is TGTGCCAGCAGCCAAGAGCAAGGGGGACCCCAGTACTTC. Its translation: CASSQEQGGPQYF.